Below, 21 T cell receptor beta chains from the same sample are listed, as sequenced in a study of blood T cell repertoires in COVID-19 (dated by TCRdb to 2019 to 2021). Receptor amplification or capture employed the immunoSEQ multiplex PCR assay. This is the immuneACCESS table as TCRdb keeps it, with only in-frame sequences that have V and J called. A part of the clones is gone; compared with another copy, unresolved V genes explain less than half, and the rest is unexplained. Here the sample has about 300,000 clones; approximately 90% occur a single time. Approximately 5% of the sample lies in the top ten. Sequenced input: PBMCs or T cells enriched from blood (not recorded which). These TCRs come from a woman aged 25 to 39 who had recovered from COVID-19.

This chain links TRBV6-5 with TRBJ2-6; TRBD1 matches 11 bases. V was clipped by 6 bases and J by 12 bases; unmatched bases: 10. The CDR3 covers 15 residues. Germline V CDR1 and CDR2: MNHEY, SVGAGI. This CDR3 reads CASSSDRGPPGVLTF. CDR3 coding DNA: TGTGCCAGCAGCTCGGACAGGGGGCCCCCCGGCGTCCTGACTTTC.

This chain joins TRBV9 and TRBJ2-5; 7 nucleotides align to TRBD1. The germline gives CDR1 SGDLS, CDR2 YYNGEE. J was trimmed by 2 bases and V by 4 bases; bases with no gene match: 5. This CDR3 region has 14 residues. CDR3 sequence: CASSRGTAQETQYF. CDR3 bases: TGTGCCAGCAGCAGAGGGACAGCTCAAGAGACCCAGTACTTC.

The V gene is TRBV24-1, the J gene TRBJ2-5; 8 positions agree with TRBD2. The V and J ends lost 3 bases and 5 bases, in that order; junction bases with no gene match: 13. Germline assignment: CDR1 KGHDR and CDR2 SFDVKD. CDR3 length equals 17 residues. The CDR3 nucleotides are TGTGCCACCAGTGATACCCGGGGGGGGTCCCTGGGGGAGACCCAGTACTTC. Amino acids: CATSDTRGGSLGETQYF.

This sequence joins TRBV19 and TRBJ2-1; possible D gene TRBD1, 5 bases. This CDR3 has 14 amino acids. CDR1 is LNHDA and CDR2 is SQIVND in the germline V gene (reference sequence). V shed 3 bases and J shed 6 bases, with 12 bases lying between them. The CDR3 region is CASSMLSRANEQFF. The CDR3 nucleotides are TGTGCCAGTAGTATGCTATCCAGGGCCAATGAGCAGTTCTTC.

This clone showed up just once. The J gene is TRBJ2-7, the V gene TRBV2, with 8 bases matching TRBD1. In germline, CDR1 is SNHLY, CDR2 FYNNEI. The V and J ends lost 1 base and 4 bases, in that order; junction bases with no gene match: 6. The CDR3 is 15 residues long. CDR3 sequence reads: CASSEVAGGEYEQYF. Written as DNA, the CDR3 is TGTGCCAGCAGTGAAGTGGCAGGGGGCGAATACGAGCAGTACTTC.

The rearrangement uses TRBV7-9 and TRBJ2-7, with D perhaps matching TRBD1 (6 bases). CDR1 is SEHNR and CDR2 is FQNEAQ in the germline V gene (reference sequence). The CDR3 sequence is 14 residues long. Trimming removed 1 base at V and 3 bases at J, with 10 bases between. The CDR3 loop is CASSLVGHNYEQYF. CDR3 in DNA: TGTGCCAGCAGCTTAGTGGGACACAACTACGAGCAGTACTTC.

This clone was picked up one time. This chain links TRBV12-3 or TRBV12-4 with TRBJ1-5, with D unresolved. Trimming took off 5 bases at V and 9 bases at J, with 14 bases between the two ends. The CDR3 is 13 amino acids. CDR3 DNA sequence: TGTGCCAGCAGTATCCCACCCTCCGGGCCCCAGCATTTT. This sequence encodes CASSIPPSGPQHF.

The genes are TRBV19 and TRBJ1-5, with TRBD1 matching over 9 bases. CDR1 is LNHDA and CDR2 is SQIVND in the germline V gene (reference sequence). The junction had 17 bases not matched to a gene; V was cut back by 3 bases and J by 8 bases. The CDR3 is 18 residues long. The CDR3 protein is CASSIGFGTGTSREPQHF. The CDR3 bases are TGTGCCAGTAGTATTGGTTTCGGGACAGGGACCTCGAGGGAGCCCCAGCATTTT. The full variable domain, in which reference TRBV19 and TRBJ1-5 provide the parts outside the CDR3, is DGGITQSPKYLFRKEGQNVTLSCEQNLNHDAMYWYRQDPGQGLRLIYYSQIVNDFQKGDIAEGYSVSREKKESFPLTVTSAQKNPTAFYLCASSIGFGTGTSREPQHFGDGTRLSIL.

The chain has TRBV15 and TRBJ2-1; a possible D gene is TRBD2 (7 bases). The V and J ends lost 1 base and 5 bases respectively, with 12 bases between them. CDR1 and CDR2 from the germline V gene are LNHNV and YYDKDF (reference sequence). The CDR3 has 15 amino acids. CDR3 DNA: TGTGCCACCAGCAGAGTCGGGGGGCTGGACAATGAGCAGTTCTTC. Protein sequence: CATSRVGGLDNEQFF.

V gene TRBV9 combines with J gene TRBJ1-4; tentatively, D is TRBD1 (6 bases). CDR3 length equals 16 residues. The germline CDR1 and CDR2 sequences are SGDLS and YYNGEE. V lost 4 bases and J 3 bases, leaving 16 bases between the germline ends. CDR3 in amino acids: CASSSQAGAANEKLFF. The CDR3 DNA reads TGTGCCAGCAGCTCACAAGCAGGGGCGGCTAATGAAAAACTGTTTTTT.

CDR3 region: CATSIGGPGQPQHF. CDR3 nucleotides: TGTGCCACCAGCATCGGGGGGCCGGGGCAGCCCCAGCATTTT. The chain couples TRBV15 to TRBJ1-5; a weak D match, TRBD1 (6 bases). Germline V CDR1 and CDR2: LNHNV, YYDKDF (reference sequence). V lost 4 bases and J 7 bases, leaving 14 bases between the germline ends. The CDR3 has 14 amino acids.

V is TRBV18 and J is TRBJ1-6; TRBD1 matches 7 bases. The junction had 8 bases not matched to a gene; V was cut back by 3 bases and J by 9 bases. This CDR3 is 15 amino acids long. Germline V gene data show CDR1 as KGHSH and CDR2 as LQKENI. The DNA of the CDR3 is TGTGCCAGCTCACCCCGGGAGGGGGCAATTTCACCCCTCCACTTT. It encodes CASSPREGAISPLHF.

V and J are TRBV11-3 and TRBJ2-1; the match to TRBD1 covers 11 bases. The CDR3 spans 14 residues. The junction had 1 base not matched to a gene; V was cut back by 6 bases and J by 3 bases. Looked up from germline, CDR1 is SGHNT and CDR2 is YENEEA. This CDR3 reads CASSGTGGYNEQFF. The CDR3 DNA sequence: TGTGCCAGCAGTGGGACAGGGGGCTACAATGAGCAGTTCTTC.

CDR3 residues: CASSLVLGAMNKGGYTF. The CDR3 DNA is TGTGCCAGCAGCTTAGTCTTGGGGGCCATGAATAAGGGTGGCTACACCTTC. The rearrangement joins TRBV7-9 to TRBJ1-2; D is perhaps TRBD1 (6 bases). The V gene's germline CDR1 is SEHNR and CDR2 FQNEAQ (reference sequence). The CDR3 loop spans 17 amino acids. Trimming stripped 1 base from V and 7 bases from J, with 22 bases between.

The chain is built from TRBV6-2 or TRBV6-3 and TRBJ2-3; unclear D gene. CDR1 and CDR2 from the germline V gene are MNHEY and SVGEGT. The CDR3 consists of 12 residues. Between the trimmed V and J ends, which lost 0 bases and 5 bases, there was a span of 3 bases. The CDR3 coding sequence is TGTGCCAGCAGTTACTCCTTAGATACGCAGTATTTT. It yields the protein CASSYSLDTQYF.

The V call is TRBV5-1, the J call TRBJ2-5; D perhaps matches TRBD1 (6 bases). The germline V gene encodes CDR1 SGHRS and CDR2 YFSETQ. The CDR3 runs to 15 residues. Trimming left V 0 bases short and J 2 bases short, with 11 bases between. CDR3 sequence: CASSLGGGGQETQYF. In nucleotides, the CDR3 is TGCGCCAGCAGCTTGGGAGGGGGTGGTCAAGAGACCCAGTACTTC. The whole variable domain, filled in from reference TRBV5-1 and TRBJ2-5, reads KAGVTQTPRYLIKTRGQQVTLSCSPISGHRSVSWYQQTPGQGLQFLFEYFSETQRNKGNFPGRFSGRQFSNSRSEMNVSTLELGDSALYLCASSLGGGGQETQYFGPGTRLLVL.

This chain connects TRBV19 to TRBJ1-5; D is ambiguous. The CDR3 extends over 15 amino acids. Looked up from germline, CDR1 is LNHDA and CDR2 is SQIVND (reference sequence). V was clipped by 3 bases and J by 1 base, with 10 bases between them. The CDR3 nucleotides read TGTGCCAGTAGTATTTATTATCGGAGCAATCAGCCCCAGCATTTT. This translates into CASSIYYRSNQPQHF.

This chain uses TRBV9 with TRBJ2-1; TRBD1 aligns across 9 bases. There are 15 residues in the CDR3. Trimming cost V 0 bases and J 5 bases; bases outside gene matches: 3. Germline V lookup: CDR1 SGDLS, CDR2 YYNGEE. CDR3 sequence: CASSVVGQGHNEQFF. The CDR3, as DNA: TGTGCCAGCAGCGTAGTGGGACAGGGCCACAATGAGCAGTTCTTC.

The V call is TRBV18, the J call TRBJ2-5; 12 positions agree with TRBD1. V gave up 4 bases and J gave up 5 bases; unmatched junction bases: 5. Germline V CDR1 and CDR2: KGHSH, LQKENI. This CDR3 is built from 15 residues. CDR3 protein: CASSLRDRGPETQYF. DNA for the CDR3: TGTGCCAGCTCACTTCGGGACAGGGGGCCTGAGACCCAGTACTTC.

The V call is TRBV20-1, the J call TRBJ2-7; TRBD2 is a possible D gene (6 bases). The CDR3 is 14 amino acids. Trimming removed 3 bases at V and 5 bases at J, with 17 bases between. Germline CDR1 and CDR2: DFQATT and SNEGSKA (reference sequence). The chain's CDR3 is CSASVGHGGNEQYF. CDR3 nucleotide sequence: TGCAGTGCTAGTGTTGGTCACGGGGGTAACGAGCAGTACTTC.

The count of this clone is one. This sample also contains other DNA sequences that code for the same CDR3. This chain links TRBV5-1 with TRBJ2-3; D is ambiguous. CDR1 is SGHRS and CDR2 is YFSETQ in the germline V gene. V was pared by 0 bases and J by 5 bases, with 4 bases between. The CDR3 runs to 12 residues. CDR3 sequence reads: CASSLAGDTQYF. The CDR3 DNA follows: TGCGCCAGCAGCTTGGCGGGAGATACGCAGTATTTT.